The 2 T cell receptor beta chains presented below share a single source sample, sequenced in a study of PD-1 blockade in classical Hodgkin lymphoma. Time point given: cycle 4 day 1 (C4D1), after five to seven weeks of nivolumab. Patients all relapsed after autologous stem cell transplantation, and there was variation in brentuximab vedotin exposure. Some clones are missing from TCRdb's copy, which holds only in-frame ones; the method was immunoSEQ multiplex PCR. The sample carries about 90,000 clones, 75% to 95% recorded once. The input for sequencing was peripheral blood mononuclear cells (PBMCs), taken before the fourth cycle of nivolumab. Source of these receptors: a human donor with classical Hodgkin lymphoma.

The chain carries TRBV4-1 and TRBJ2-1; D call uncertain. The CDR3 sequence is 12 residues long. V was clipped by 4 bases and J by 5 bases, with 6 bases between them. Germline CDR1 reads MGHRA; CDR2 reads YSYEKL. The chain's CDR3 is CASSPTNNEQFF. The CDR3 nucleotides read TGCGCCAGCAGCCCGACCAACAATGAGCAGTTCTTC.

The gene calls are TRBV28 and TRBJ2-3; 7 nucleotides match TRBD2. With 6 bases clipped from V and 1 base from J, the junction kept 10 bases outside the gene matches. CDR1 and CDR2 (germline): MDHEN, SYDVKM. The CDR3 covers 16 residues. The CDR3 nucleotides are TGTGCCAGCAGGATCTGGACTAGTCCCCGCACAGATACGCAGTATTTT. It encodes CASRIWTSPRTDTQYF. Filled out from reference TRBV28 and TRBJ2-3, the complete variable domain reads DVKVTQSSRYLVKRTGEKVFLECVQDMDHENMFWYRQDPGLGLRLIYFSYDVKMKEKGDIPEGYSVSREKKERFSLILESASTNQTSMYLCASRIWTSPRTDTQYFGPGTRLTVL.